These T cell receptor beta chains were read from a single sample in a study of PD-L1 blockade in urothelial cancer. Only in-frame clones appear in the TCRdb table, and some are missing; sequencing was by immunoSEQ multiplex PCR. This table holds approximately 44,000 clones, roughly nine tenths found once. Specimen: PBMCs, collected around atezolizumab (anti-PD-L1) treatment. The source is a man aged 70 or older with urothelial cancer. The CDR3 runs from the conserved cysteine through the conserved F or W. D genes are given only for firm matches. Expanded clones are given a class, and other clones once, few, many or no size at all.

CDR3	DNA	size	V	D	J
CAWIGTGSTEAFF	TGTGCCTGGATAGGGACTGGGAGCACTGAAGCTTTCTTT	-	TRBV30	-	TRBJ1-1
CASSITLRDRVGGYTF	TGTGCCAGCAGCATAACCCTTAGGGACAGGGTAGGGGGCTACACCTTC	-	TRBV7-8	TRBD1	TRBJ1-2
CASRELGGGTDTQYF	TGTGCCAGCAGGGAACTCGGCGGGGGCACAGATACGCAGTATTTT	-	TRBV27	-	TRBJ2-3
CSVGQAVTGELFF	TGCAGCGTTGGACAGGCGGTCACCGGGGAGCTGTTTTTT	few	TRBV29-1	-	TRBJ2-2
CASSPGTGAVDEQYF	TGCGCCAGCAGTCCCGGGACAGGGGCGGTGGACGAGCAGTACTTC	-	TRBV10-1	TRBD1	TRBJ2-7
CASTPGGTTSGEPNNEQFF	TGTGCCAGCACGCCCGGGGGAACGACTAGCGGAGAACCCAACAATGAGCAGTTCTTC	-	TRBV21-1	-	TRBJ2-1
CASSIVGRGSTDNEQFF	TGTGCCAGTAGTATAGTAGGGCGCGGGAGTACGGACAATGAGCAGTTCTTC	-	TRBV19	TRBD2	TRBJ2-1
CASSYSGGANQPQHF	TGTGCCAGCAGTTACTCAGGGGGCGCGAATCAGCCCCAGCATTTT	-	TRBV6-5	TRBD1	TRBJ1-5
CASRRLASSTDTQYF	TGTGCCAGTAGGAGACTGGCCTCTAGCACAGATACGCAGTATTTT	-	TRBV19	-	TRBJ2-3
CASSDQTERPYGYTF	TGTGCCAGCAGTGATCAGACAGAGAGACCCTATGGCTACACCTTC	-	TRBV25-1	-	TRBJ1-2
CASSRSAHNEQFF	TGTGCCAGCAGCAGAAGCGCCCACAATGAGCAGTTCTTC	-	TRBV7-3	-	TRBJ2-1
CASIAALPFNEQFF	TGTGCCAGTATTGCGGCCCTACCCTTCAATGAGCAGTTCTTC	once	TRBV19	-	TRBJ2-1
CATSPQGSGANVLTF	TGTGCCACCAGCCCTCAGGGGTCTGGGGCCAACGTCCTGACTTTC	-	TRBV6-5	-	TRBJ2-6
CASSWTGSYEQYF	TGTGCCAGCAGTTGGACAGGATCCTACGAGCAGTACTTC	-	TRBV27	TRBD1	TRBJ2-7
CASSPDRDTQYF	TGTGCCAGCAGCCCGGACAGAGATACGCAGTATTTT	-	TRBV7-8	-	TRBJ2-3
CASSVANGLTDTQYF	TGTGCCAGCAGCGTAGCGAATGGACTGACAGATACGCAGTATTTT	-	TRBV9	-	TRBJ2-3
CASREPGLAGVTGELFF	TGTGCCAGCAGAGAACCGGGACTAGCGGGAGTAACCGGGGAGCTGTTTTTT	-	TRBV6-1	TRBD2	TRBJ2-2
CASSSRVAGPETQYF	TGCGCCAGCAGCTCACGCGTAGCGGGTCCAGAGACCCAGTACTTC	-	TRBV5-1	TRBD2	TRBJ2-5
CASSPASGRARTGELFF	TGTGCCAGCAGCCCCGCCAGCGGGAGGGCCCGAACCGGGGAGCTGTTTTTT	-	TRBV28	TRBD2	TRBJ2-2
CASSQGIGRVAGAGANVLTF	TGTGCCAGCAGCCAAGGGATAGGCAGAGTAGCGGGAGCTGGGGCCAACGTCCTGACTTTC	-	TRBV14	TRBD2	TRBJ2-6
CASSPASGSRETQYF	TGTGCCAGCAGCCCGGCTAGCGGGAGTAGGGAGACCCAGTACTTC	once	TRBV4-2	TRBD2	TRBJ2-5
CAWRPEGSPWRGYTF	TGTGCCTGGAGACCAGAGGGCAGCCCCTGGAGGGGCTACACCTTC	-	TRBV30	-	TRBJ1-2
CSVEDPVAGDYGYTF	TGCAGCGTTGAAGATCCAGTGGCAGGCGACTATGGCTACACCTTC	-	TRBV29-1	-	TRBJ1-2
CASSDPPGLAGVGEQFF	TGTGCCAGCAGTGATCCCCCGGGACTAGCGGGAGTGGGTGAGCAGTTCTTC	-	TRBV25-1	TRBD2	TRBJ2-1
CASSVQAINTGELFF	TGTGCCAGCAGCGTGCAAGCGATAAACACCGGGGAGCTGTTTTTT	once	TRBV9	-	TRBJ2-2
CASSFRLAGSTDTQYF	TGTGCCAGCAGCTTTAGGCTAGCGGGATCCACAGATACGCAGTATTTT	-	TRBV5-4	TRBD2	TRBJ2-3
CASSYDRVGRSYEQYF	TGTGCCAGCAGTTACGACCGGGTAGGTCGCTCCTACGAGCAGTACTTC	-	TRBV6-6	-	TRBJ2-7
CASSPGGRGDEKLFF	TGCGCCAGCAGCCCGGGGGGCAGGGGAGACGAAAAACTGTTTTTT	-	TRBV5-1	-	TRBJ1-4
CASRTGQSGANVLTF	TGCGCCAGCAGAACCGGACAGTCTGGGGCCAACGTCCTGACTTTC	-	TRBV5-1	-	TRBJ2-6
CASSLGRTQYF	TGTGCCAGCAGTCTCGGTCGGACCCAGTACTTC	-	TRBV28	-	TRBJ2-5
CASSPRTSGNTGELFF	TGTGCCAGTAGTCCTCGGACTAGCGGGAACACCGGGGAGCTGTTTTTT	-	TRBV19	TRBD2	TRBJ2-2
CASGALGSGELFF	TGTGCTAGTGGAGCCCTGGGGAGCGGGGAGCTGTTTTTT	-	TRBV12-5	-	TRBJ2-2
CASRNSGANVLTF	TGTGCCAGTAGAAATAGTGGGGCCAACGTCCTGACTTTC	-	TRBV19	-	TRBJ2-6
CATSTLLEGDAVEQFF	TGTGCCACCAGCACCCTACTCGAGGGCGATGCGGTTGAGCAGTTCTTC	-	TRBV15	-	TRBJ2-1
CASSPEVDQPQHF	TGTGCCAGCTCACCGGAGGTCGATCAGCCCCAGCATTTT	-	TRBV18	-	TRBJ1-5
CASSPMRAGGPSYEQYF	TGTGCCAGCTCACCAATGCGAGCGGGAGGTCCCTCCTACGAGCAGTACTTC	-	TRBV18	TRBD2	TRBJ2-7
CASSVTGGGTEAFF	TGCGCCAGCAGCGTGACAGGGGGGGGAACTGAAGCTTTCTTT	-	TRBV5-1	TRBD1	TRBJ1-1
CASSLEPPTSGGSMAQYF	TGTGCCAGCAGCTTAGAGCCCCCCACTAGCGGGGGGTCAATGGCCCAGTACTTC	-	TRBV11-2	TRBD2	TRBJ2-5
CASSLLGTSDETQYF	TGTGCCAGCAGTCTTCTGGGGACTAGCGACGAGACCCAGTACTTC	-	TRBV27	TRBD2	TRBJ2-5